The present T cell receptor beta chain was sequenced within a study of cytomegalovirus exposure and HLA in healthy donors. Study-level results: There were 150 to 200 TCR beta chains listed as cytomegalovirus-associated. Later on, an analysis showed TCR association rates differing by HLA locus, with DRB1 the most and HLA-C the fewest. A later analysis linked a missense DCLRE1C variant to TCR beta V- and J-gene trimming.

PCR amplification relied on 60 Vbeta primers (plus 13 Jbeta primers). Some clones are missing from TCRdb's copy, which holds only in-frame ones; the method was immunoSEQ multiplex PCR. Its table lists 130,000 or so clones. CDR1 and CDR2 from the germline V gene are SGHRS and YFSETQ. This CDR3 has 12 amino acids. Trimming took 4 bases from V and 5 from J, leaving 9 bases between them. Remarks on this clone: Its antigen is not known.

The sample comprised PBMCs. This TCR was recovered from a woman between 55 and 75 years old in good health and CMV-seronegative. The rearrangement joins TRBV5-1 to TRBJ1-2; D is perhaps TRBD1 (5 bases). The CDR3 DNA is TGCGCCAGCAGCGACCAGGGTTATGGCTACACCTTC. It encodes CASSDQGYGYTF.